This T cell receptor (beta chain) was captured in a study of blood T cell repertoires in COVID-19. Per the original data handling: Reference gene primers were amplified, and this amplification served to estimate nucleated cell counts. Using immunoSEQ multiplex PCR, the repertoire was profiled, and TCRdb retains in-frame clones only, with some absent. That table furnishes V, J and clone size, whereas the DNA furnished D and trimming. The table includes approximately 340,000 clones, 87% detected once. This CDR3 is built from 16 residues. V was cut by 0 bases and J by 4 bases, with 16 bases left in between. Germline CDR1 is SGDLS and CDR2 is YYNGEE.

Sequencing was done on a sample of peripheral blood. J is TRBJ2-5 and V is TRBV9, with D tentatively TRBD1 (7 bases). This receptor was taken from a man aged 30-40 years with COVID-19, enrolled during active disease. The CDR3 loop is CASSVGAAGQRETQYF. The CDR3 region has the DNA TGTGCCAGCAGCGTAGGGGCGGCGGGACAGCGAGAGACCCAGTACTTC.